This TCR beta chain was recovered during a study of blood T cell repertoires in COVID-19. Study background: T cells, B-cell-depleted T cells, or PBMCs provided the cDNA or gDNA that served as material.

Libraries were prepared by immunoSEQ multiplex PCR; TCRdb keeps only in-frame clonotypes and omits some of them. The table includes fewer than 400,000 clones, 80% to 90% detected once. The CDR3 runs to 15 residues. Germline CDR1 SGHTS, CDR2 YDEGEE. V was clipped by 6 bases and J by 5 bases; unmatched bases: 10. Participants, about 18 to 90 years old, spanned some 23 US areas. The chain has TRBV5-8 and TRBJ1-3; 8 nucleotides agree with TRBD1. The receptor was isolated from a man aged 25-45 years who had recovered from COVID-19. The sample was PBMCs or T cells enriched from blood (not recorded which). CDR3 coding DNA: TGTGCCAGCACCCAGCACAGGGGGTACAGAAACACCATATATTTT. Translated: CASTQHRGYRNTIYF.